The 5 T cell receptor beta chains in this list originate from one sample, sequenced in a study of glioma-infiltrating T cells after dendritic cell vaccination. Data came from immunoSEQ multiplex PCR; TCRdb stores just in-frame clones and leaves some out. The sample has 55,000 to 70,000 clones, around 86% seen once; the top ten hold about 10%. The starting material was blood, obtained before dendritic cell vaccination. The receptors here all came from a human donor with glioblastoma.

This clone was recorded once. The chain employs TRBV28 and TRBJ2-3, with 8 bases aligning to TRBD2. There are 16 residues in the CDR3. The junction had 13 bases not matched to a gene; V was cut back by 10 bases and J by 1 base. Germline V lookup: CDR1 MDHEN, CDR2 SYDVKM. The CDR3 DNA is TGTGCCATTCAACCCGGGGGGGCCGGTGGCACAGATACGCAGTATTTT. Translation: CAIQPGGAGGTDTQYF.

The rearrangement uses TRBV29-1 and TRBJ2-2; possibly TRBD1 for D (5 bases). The CDR3 is made up of 12 amino acids. V lost 5 bases and J lost 6, with 10 bases in between. Germline V gene lookup returns CDR1 SQVTM and CDR2 ANQGSEA. CDR3 nucleotide sequence: TGCAGCGTTCCGAAGGGGTCCGGGGAGCTGTTTTTT. Translation gives CSVPKGSGELFF.

The rearrangement links TRBV6-6 to TRBJ1-2; D is unclear. The CDR3 runs 13 residues. CDR1 is MNHNY, CDR2 SVGAGI, per germline (reference sequence). Trimming shortened V by 6 bases and J by 1 base, and 9 bases separated the two germline ends. The CDR3 region is CASSPGNNYGYTF. The CDR3 bases are TGTGCCAGCAGCCCCGGGAATAACTATGGCTACACCTTC.

The rearrangement joins TRBV18 to TRBJ2-7; 10 bases are a match to TRBD2. From germline, CDR1 is KGHSH and CDR2 LQKENI. CDR3 length: 16 amino acids. J was trimmed by 6 bases and V by 3 bases; bases with no gene match: 11. The CDR3 loop is CASSPLRGSGGGEQYF. The CDR3 DNA reads as TGTGCCAGCTCACCCCTCCGGGGGAGCGGGGGGGGCGAGCAGTACTTC. The complete variable domain, with remaining parts taken from reference TRBV18 and TRBJ2-7, reads NAGVMQNPRHLVRRRGQEARLRCSPMKGHSHVYWYRQLPEEGLKFMVYLQKENIIDESGMPKERFSAEFPKEGPSILRIQQVVRGDSAAYFCASSPLRGSGGGEQYFGPGTRLTVT.

CDR3: CASTPIPGQGNEKLFF. The CDR3 coding sequence is TGCGCCAGCACCCCAATACCGGGACAGGGCAATGAAAAACTGTTTTTT. The rearrangement uses TRBV5-1 and TRBJ1-4; 9 bases map to TRBD1. CDR3 length equals 16 residues. V lost 6 bases, J lost 5 bases, and 11 bases stayed unmatched. Germline values: CDR1 SGHRS, CDR2 YFSETQ.